The 20 T cell receptor beta chains listed next were all sequenced from one sample in a study of cytomegalovirus exposure and HLA in healthy donors. Primers included in the PCR were 60 Vbeta and 13 Jbeta primers. Only in-frame clones appear in the TCRdb table, and some are missing; sequencing was by immunoSEQ multiplex PCR. The repertoire has 220,000 or so clones, about 77% of them found once; the top ten carry about 1.9%. The sequencing sample was made of PBMCs. The receptors here all came from a woman in her twenties or thirties in good health and CMV-seronegative.

The V and J genes are TRBV10-3 and TRBJ2-1; no clear D. The CDR3 consists of 16 residues. Trimming left V 5 bases short and J 7 bases short, with 21 bases between. Germline V gene sequence: CDR1 ENHRY, CDR2 SYGVKD. CDR3 residues: CAISYKTDSVRNEQFF. The CDR3 coding sequence is TGTGCCATCAGTTATAAGACTGATTCGGTTAGGAATGAGCAGTTCTTC.

The J gene is TRBJ2-1, the V gene TRBV30; TRBD2 aligns across 9 bases. V dropped 1 base and J dropped 5; count of bases not matched to a gene: 3. Germline V CDR1 and CDR2: GTSNPN, SVGIG (reference sequence). This CDR3 has 14 amino acids. Here the CDR3 reads CAWSGLAAHNEQFF. CDR3 nucleotides: TGTGCCTGGAGTGGACTAGCGGCTCACAATGAGCAGTTCTTC.

V and J are TRBV2 and TRBJ2-5; 13 bases agree with TRBD2. Per the germline V gene, CDR1 is SNHLY and CDR2 is FYNNEI. The V and J ends lost 4 bases and 5 bases, in that order; junction bases with no gene match: 4. This CDR3 has 15 residues. CDR3 in amino acids: CASSGGLAGSETQYF. CDR3 sequence (DNA): TGTGCCAGCAGTGGGGGACTAGCGGGGAGCGAGACCCAGTACTTC.

The J gene is TRBJ1-3, the V gene TRBV19; the D gene is possibly TRBD1 (5 bases). Germline values: CDR1 LNHDA, CDR2 SQIVND (reference sequence). V lost 7 bases to trimming and J lost 6 bases, with 19 bases between them. The CDR3 consists of 15 residues. CDR3 in amino acids: CASIPPGGYQNTIYF. CDR3 nucleotides: TGTGCCAGTATCCCACCGGGGGGGTATCAAAACACCATATATTTT.

Comment on this clone: The junction departs from the called germline gene at one end, perhaps through a read error. DNA of the CDR3: TGCGCCAGTAGCCAACCCGTCCAGGAGTCCCGGGGGACTGAAGCTTCCTTT. This codes for CASSQPVQESRGTEASF. This chain links TRBV4-1 with TRBJ1-1; maybe TRBD1 (5 bases). Germline V gives CDR1 MGHRA, CDR2 YSYEKL. The CDR3 runs to 17 residues.

The CDR3 protein is CASRTGGGAGDTQYF. CDR3 in DNA: TGTGCCAGCAGGACGGGGGGGGGCGCGGGAGATACGCAGTATTTT. The chain couples TRBV2 to TRBJ2-3; 8 bases map to TRBD2. This CDR3 is built from 15 residues. V gave up 6 bases and J gave up 5 bases; unmatched junction bases: 10. CDR1 and CDR2 from the germline V gene are SNHLY and FYNNEI.

The rearrangement uses TRBV5-1 and TRBJ2-6, with 8 bases that match TRBD2. The germline V gene encodes CDR1 SGHRS and CDR2 YFSETQ. CDR3 length: 16 residues. V was clipped by 0 bases and J by 4 bases; unmatched bases: 3. This CDR3 reads CASSLAGGAGANVLTF. CDR3 coding DNA: TGCGCCAGCAGCTTGGCCGGGGGGGCCGGGGCCAACGTCCTGACTTTC.

V is TRBV7-6 and J is TRBJ2-5; 10 bases agree with TRBD2. CDR3 size: 15 residues. V lost 2 bases to trimming and J lost 0 bases; unmatched junction nucleotides: 0. Germline assignment: CDR1 SGHVS and CDR2 FNYEAQ. CDR3 nucleotides: TGTGCCAGCAGCTTAAGCGGGGGGGACCAAGAGACCCAGTACTTC. It yields the protein CASSLSGGDQETQYF. Full variable domain (outside the CDR3, taken from reference TRBV7-6 and TRBJ2-5): GAGVSQSPRYKVTKRGQDVALRCDPISGHVSLYWYRQALGQGPEFLTYFNYEAQQDKSGLPNDRFSAERPEGSISTLTIQRTEQRDSAMYRCASSLSGGDQETQYFGPGTRLLVL.

V is TRBV6-5 and J is TRBJ1-5, with 9 nucleotides matching TRBD1. The CDR3 has 14 residues. The V gene's germline CDR1 is MNHEY and CDR2 SVGAGI. J was trimmed by 4 bases and V by 5 bases; bases with no gene match: 3. The CDR3 here is CASSAGQGNQPQHF. The DNA for the CDR3 is TGTGCCAGCAGTGCGGGACAGGGAAATCAGCCCCAGCATTTT.

The chain combines TRBV6-5 with TRBJ1-4, with a possible D match to TRBD1 (5 bases). CDR3 length: 13 amino acids. Deletions cut 10 bases from V and 4 bases from J, with 13 bases between. From germline, CDR1 is MNHEY and CDR2 SVGAGI. CDR3 in DNA: TGTGCCACCAGGGACTTAGATAATGAAAAACTGTTTTTT. Translation gives CATRDLDNEKLFF.

The chain combines TRBV7-2 with TRBJ1-1; D gene ambiguous. Germline lookup yields CDR1 SGHTA and CDR2 FQGNSA. CDR3 length: 14 residues. V was pared by 3 bases and J by 0 bases, with 8 bases between. In nucleotides, the CDR3 is TGTGCCAGCAGCTTCTCCCCAGTGAACACTGAAGCTTTCTTT. Translated, it gives CASSFSPVNTEAFF.

This clone was seen more than once but under ten times. The chain couples TRBV15 to TRBJ2-7; 8 bases agree with TRBD1. Germline V gene sequence: CDR1 LNHNV, CDR2 YYDKDF (reference sequence). The length of the CDR3 is 14 residues. Trimming at V came to 2 bases and at J to 9 bases, leaving 9 bases not matched to a gene. The DNA of the CDR3 is TGTGCCACCAGCAGACCGGGACAGGACTATAGGCAGTACTTC. Its translation: CATSRPGQDYRQYF.

This chain joins TRBV9 and TRBJ2-3, with 14 nucleotides matching TRBD2. Germline loops: CDR1 SGDLS, CDR2 YYNGEE. The trim removed 4 bases at V and 4 bases at J, leaving 5 bases unmatched. The CDR3 has 16 residues. Written as DNA, the CDR3 is TGTGCCAGCAGCCTGATGGGACTAGCGGGGGCAGATACGCAGTATTTT. Its protein is CASSLMGLAGADTQYF.

The V call is TRBV7-6, the J call TRBJ2-5; 9 positions match TRBD1. The J call is in doubt because the DNA end fits TRBJ2-7 better. CDR1 is SGHVS and CDR2 is FNYEAQ in the germline V gene. This CDR3 contains 14 residues. CDR3 in amino acids: CASSSGQGFYEQYF. In DNA form, the CDR3 reads TGTGCCAGCAGCTCGGGACAGGGTTTCTACGAGCAGTACTTC.

V and J are TRBV23-1 and TRBJ1-1; D call uncertain. TRBV23-1 is annotated as an ORF whose role is uncertain. The CDR3 sequence is 15 residues long. V was clipped by 2 bases and J by 3 bases, with 13 bases between them. The CDR3 sequence: CASSQVSDEDTEAFF. The CDR3 DNA sequence: TGCGCCAGCAGTCAAGTCTCAGATGAGGACACTGAAGCTTTCTTT.

This sequence joins TRBV19 and TRBJ2-3; 10 bases are a match to TRBD1. Germline V gene data show CDR1 as LNHDA and CDR2 as SQIVND (reference sequence). The length of the CDR3 is 15 residues. V lost 5 bases to trimming and J lost 2 bases; unmatched junction nucleotides: 4. The CDR3 region has the DNA TGTGCCAGTAGTTCGGGACAGGGGCCCACAGATACGCAGTATTTT. Amino acid sequence: CASSSGQGPTDTQYF.

The CDR3 sequence is CASSLEQDHEKLFF. In DNA form, the CDR3 reads TGCGCCAGCAGCTTGGAACAGGATCACGAAAAACTGTTTTTT. The chain couples TRBV5-1 to TRBJ1-4; tentative D call: TRBD1 (5 bases). The V and J ends lost 0 bases and 8 bases respectively, with 11 bases between them. CDR1 and CDR2 (germline): SGHRS, YFSETQ. The CDR3 spans 14 residues.

The genes are TRBV15 and TRBJ2-5; D unresolved. Trimming took off 1 base at V and 3 bases at J, with 6 bases between the two ends. Germline V CDR1 and CDR2: LNHNV, YYDKDF (reference sequence). The CDR3 runs 13 residues. DNA for the CDR3: TGTGCCACCAGCAGAGCTAGAAAAGAGACCCAGTACTTC. Its protein is CATSRARKETQYF.

The chain employs TRBV7-2 and TRBJ2-7; D not resolved. V lost 1 base and J 0 bases, leaving 4 bases between the germline ends. This CDR3 is built from 13 residues. Germline-derived CDR1 and CDR2 are SGHTA and FQGNSA. The DNA for the CDR3 is TGTGCCAGCAGCTTAGACGGCTCCTACGAGCAGTACTTC. Its translation is CASSLDGSYEQYF.

The rearrangement uses TRBV5-1 and TRBJ1-1; TRBD1 matches 7 bases. V was pared by 4 bases and J by 2 bases, with 5 bases of the junction left unmatched. There are 14 residues in the CDR3. CDR1 and CDR2 (germline): SGHRS, YFSETQ. Here the CDR3 DNA reads TGCGCCAGCAGCCAAAGACAGGGCAACACTGAAGCTTTCTTT. This gives the protein CASSQRQGNTEAFF.